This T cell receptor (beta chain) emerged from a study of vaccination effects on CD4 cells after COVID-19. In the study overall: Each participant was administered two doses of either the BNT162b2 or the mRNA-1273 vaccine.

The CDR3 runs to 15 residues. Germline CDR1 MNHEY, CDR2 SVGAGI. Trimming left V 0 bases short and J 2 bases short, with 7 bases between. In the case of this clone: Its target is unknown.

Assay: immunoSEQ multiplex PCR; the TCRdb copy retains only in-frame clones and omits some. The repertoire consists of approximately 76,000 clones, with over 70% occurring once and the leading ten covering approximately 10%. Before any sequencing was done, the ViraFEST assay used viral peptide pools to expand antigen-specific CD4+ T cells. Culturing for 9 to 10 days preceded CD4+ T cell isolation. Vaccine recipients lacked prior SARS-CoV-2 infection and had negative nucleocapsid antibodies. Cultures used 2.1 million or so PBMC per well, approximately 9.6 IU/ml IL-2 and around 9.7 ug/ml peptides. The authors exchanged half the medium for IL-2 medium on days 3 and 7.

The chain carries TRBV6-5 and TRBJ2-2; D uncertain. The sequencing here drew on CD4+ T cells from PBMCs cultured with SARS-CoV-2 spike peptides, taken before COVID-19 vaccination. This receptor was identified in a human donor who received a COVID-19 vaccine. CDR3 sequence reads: CASSYSQSNTGELFF. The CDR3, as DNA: TGTGCCAGCAGTTACTCGCAGAGTAACACCGGGGAGCTGTTTTTT.